What follows are 2 T cell receptor beta chains derived from one specimen sequenced in a study of shared clonotypes between healthy human individuals. This table comes from immunoSEQ multiplex PCR, and its TCRdb copy is limited to in-frame clones, with some not included. The table records 2,500,000 or so clones, around 93% of them present only once. Sample: naive CD4+ T cells from PBMCs. The subset was: CD45RA+ positively selected. The source of these receptors is a man between 18 and 35 years old in good health. Some clones in this sample may be carry-over from other donors' samples.

The genes are TRBV28 and TRBJ2-7; D remains ambiguous. This CDR3 has 14 amino acids. Looked up from germline, CDR1 is MDHEN and CDR2 is SYDVKM. The V gene lost 11 bases and the J gene lost 7 bases, with 24 bases spanning the gap. CDR3 protein: CAVSPPTWSREQYF. Written as DNA, the CDR3 is TGTGCCGTCTCACCCCCCACCTGGTCACGGGAGCAGTACTTC. The variable domain in full, with the rest retrieved from reference TRBV28 and TRBJ2-7, is DVKVTQSSRYLVKRTGEKVFLECVQDMDHENMFWYRQDPGLGLRLIYFSYDVKMKEKGDIPEGYSVSREKKERFSLILESASTNQTSMYLCAVSPPTWSREQYFGPGTRLTVT.

The chain uses TRBV19 and TRBJ1-2; 7 nucleotides line up with TRBD1. This CDR3 contains 13 residues. The J segment lost 7 bases and the V segment lost 7 bases, leaving 9 bases of the junction unmatched. CDR1 and CDR2 (germline): LNHDA, SQIVND (reference sequence). The CDR3 protein is CASINRGLGGYTF. CDR3 DNA: TGTGCCAGTATTAACAGGGGCCTGGGTGGCTACACCTTC.